What follows are 8 T cell receptor beta chains derived from one specimen sequenced in a study of blood T cells in healthy people across ages. The use of a sample-barcoded 5' primer and a J-beta primer mix characterized a second PCR of roughly 7 to 11 cycles. MiXCR was run by TCRdb on the 5' RACE reads, yielding one entry per CDR3 protein. The sample lists some 940,000 distinct CDR3 sequences, almost 30% occurring once. The sample was also reused in another study, on T cells of mothers and their children.

Sequencing used blood. These receptors were obtained from a woman aged 40 to 50 in good health.

V is TRBV7-3 and J is TRBJ2-6, with D unclear. Trimming cost V 0 bases and J 4 bases, with 10 bases left between them. The germline gives CDR1 SGHTA, CDR2 FQGTGA. CDR3 length: 16 amino acids. CDR3 DNA sequence: TGTGCCAGCAGCTTAACCGTAGGGCAAGGGGCCAACGTCCTGACTTTC. It translates to CASSLTVGQGANVLTF. The whole variable domain, remainder taken from reference TRBV7-3 and TRBJ2-6, is GAGVSQTPSNKVTEKGKYVELRCDPISGHTALYWYRQSLGQGPEFLIYFQGTGAADDSGLPNDRFFAVRPEGSVSTLKIQRTERGDSAVYLCASSLTVGQGANVLTFGAGSRLTVL.

There are a few counts of this clonotype. The chain has TRBV7-6 and TRBJ1-4; TRBD1 matches at 8 bases. Trimming removed 4 bases from V and 8 bases from J; junction bases left unmatched: 9. Germline loops: CDR1 SGHVS, CDR2 FNYEAQ. This CDR3 contains 15 residues. CDR3 protein: CASSSGQGGEEKLFF. The CDR3 nucleotides are TGTGCCAGCAGCTCTGGACAGGGAGGAGAGGAAAAACTGTTTTTT.

This clonotype has a handful of counts. V and J are TRBV15 and TRBJ2-1; D is undetermined. Germline V lookup: CDR1 LNHNV, CDR2 YYDKDF (reference sequence). The CDR3 has 11 residues. Trimming shortened V by 2 bases and J by 4 bases, and 0 bases separated the two germline ends. This CDR3 is CATSRYNEQFF. The CDR3 region has the DNA TGTGCCACCAGCAGATACAATGAGCAGTTCTTC.

The sample holds a few counts of this clonotype. The rearrangement uses TRBV10-3 and TRBJ2-3; 7 bases align to TRBD2. Per the germline V gene, CDR1 is ENHRY and CDR2 is SYGVKD. Losses at the gene ends were 4 bases for V and 0 bases for J; bases not matched to a gene: 4. CDR3 length equals 15 residues. CDR3 loop: CAISVGGLSTDTQYF. For the CDR3, the DNA is TGTGCCATCAGTGTCGGGGGGTTAAGCACAGATACGCAGTATTTT.

This clonotype was observed a handful of times. The gene calls are TRBV25-1 and TRBJ1-1; tentatively, D is TRBD1 (5 bases). In germline, CDR1 is MGHDK, CDR2 SYGVNS. CDR3 length equals 15 residues. Trimming took off 4 bases at V and 1 base at J, with 13 bases between the two ends. Here the CDR3 reads CASSAPGRENTEAFF. CDR3 nucleotides: TGTGCCAGCAGTGCCCCAGGGAGGGAGAACACTGAAGCTTTCTTT.

V is TRBV29-1 and J is TRBJ1-4, with 7 bases lining up with TRBD1. Germline V lookup: CDR1 SQVTM, CDR2 ANQGSEA. The CDR3 has 14 residues. J lost 1 base, V lost 6 bases, and 5 bases had no gene match. CDR3 bases: TGCAGCGTCCATAACAGGGGAACTAATGAAAAACTGTTTTTT. Translating it yields CSVHNRGTNEKLFF. Together with reference TRBV29-1 and TRBJ1-4, the CDR3 gives the full variable domain: SAVISQKPSRDICQRGTSLTIQCQVDSQVTMMFWYRQQPGQSLTLIATANQGSEATYESGFVIDKFPISRPNLTFSTLTVSNMSPEDSSIYLCSVHNRGTNEKLFFGSGTQLSVL.

The J gene is TRBJ2-2, the V gene TRBV19, with a weak D call TRBD1 (6 bases). In germline, CDR1 is LNHDA, CDR2 SQIVND (reference sequence). This CDR3 comprises 14 residues. The V end lost 8 bases, the J end lost 6 bases, and 16 bases lay between the germline ends. The CDR3 coding sequence is TGTGCCAGTTCGGTCTTGGGGGCGTCCGGGGAGCTGTTTTTT. This translates into CASSVLGASGELFF. Full variable domain (remainder filled in from reference TRBV19 and TRBJ2-2): DGGITQSPKYLFRKEGQNVTLSCEQNLNHDAMYWYRQDPGQGLRLIYYSQIVNDFQKGDIAEGYSVSREKKESFPLTVTSAQKNPTAFYLCASSVLGASGELFFGEGSRLTVL.

About this clonotype: Just one base apart from a much larger clone, this may be a read error. The chain couples TRBV5-1 to TRBJ2-5, with D perhaps TRBD1 (6 bases). CDR1 is SGHRS and CDR2 is YFSETQ in the germline V gene. This CDR3 contains 11 residues. CDR3 amino acids: CASGQQETQDF. CDR3 DNA sequence: TGCGCCAGTGGACAGCAAGAGACCCAGGACTTC.